This T cell receptor (beta chain) appears in the sequencing data of a study of blood T cell repertoires in COVID-19. Study-level information: The origin of the acute and convalescent COVID-19 samples was the United States, Italy and Spain.

The CDR3 runs 16 residues. Germline CDR1 reads MNHEY; CDR2 reads SVGAGI. V lost 2 bases to trimming and J lost 4 bases; unmatched junction nucleotides: 7. Assay: immunoSEQ multiplex PCR; the TCRdb copy retains only in-frame clones and omits some. The data contain 250,000 to 300,000 clones, 75% to 90% of them singletons. Sequencing used peripheral blood. The TCR was taken from a woman aged 60-75 years with acute or convalescent COVID-19. The V and J genes are TRBV6-5 and TRBJ2-1; 8 nucleotides match TRBD2. CDR3 sequence: CASSYAPGGAYNEQFF. The CDR3 nucleotides read TGTGCCAGCAGTTACGCCCCGGGGGGGGCGTACAATGAGCAGTTCTTC.